This TCR beta chain was recorded in a study of blood T cell repertoires in COVID-19. A word on this clone: The sample contains more than one DNA sequence encoding this CDR3.

The CDR3 contains 13 residues. Trimming took 4 bases from V and 6 from J, leaving 10 bases between them. The method was immunoSEQ multiplex PCR; TCRdb's version includes in-frame clones alone and lacks a portion of them. The repertoire holds 330,000 or so clones, with approximately 89% as singletons. The genes are TRBV12-3 or TRBV12-4 and TRBJ1-5; D is undetermined. This TCR came from a woman in her sixties with COVID-19, enrolled during active disease. Sequencing was done on a sample of peripheral blood. The CDR3 nucleotides are TGTGCCAGCAGTTCCGGTTTGAGTCAGCCCCAGCATTTT. It yields the protein CASSSGLSQPQHF.